Listed below are T cell receptor beta chains from one sample, sequenced in a study of radiation and T cells in renal cell carcinoma. Repertoires were generated with immunoSEQ multiplex PCR, while TCRdb's copy carries only in-frame clones and drops some. The table includes roughly 100,000 clones, 70% to 85% detected once. The material was blood, obtained from a patient whose treatment included radiotherapy and nephrectomy. Every receptor here comes from a man aged 60 to 69 with renal cell carcinoma. The CDR3 runs from the conserved cysteine through the conserved F or W.

v_call	cdr3_aa
TRBV6-1	CASSEPTPTPQHF
TRBV13	CASSLRQGNTEAFF
TRBV28	CASSFSLIRNNEQFF
TRBV28	CASRAGAGNEKLFF
TRBV28	CASTPWAAREAFF
TRBV10-1	CASSIRTSGPYNEQFF
TRBV7-9	CASSLGAAGEQFF
TRBV5-4	CASSTRTGGNYEQYF
TRBV5-1	CASSRSRLGSDEQYF
TRBV4-3	CASSQTSRRGEQFF
TRBV28	CASSAPGTGGFYEQFF
TRBV7-3	CASSLGRRNTGELFF
TRBV13	CASSLGSRGWFSEQYF
TRBV7-9	CASSLVGVAGDYNEQFF
TRBV27	CASGYEQYF
TRBV7-2	CASSLGISGNTIYF
TRBV19	CASRPTGVRYGYTF
TRBV7-2	CASSPPGELFF
TRBV7-2	CASSPDRERTNYGYTF
TRBV4-2	CASSQDLASYEQFF
TRBV2	CASSALGRSTNEKLFF
TRBV7-2	CASSLSLETQYF
TRBV4-2	CASSHRRLVDPNEQFF
TRBV29-1	CSVEKSGGYTF
TRBV11-2	CASSLLGSTTDTQYF
TRBV11-2	CASSWRGAPNTEAFF
TRBV11-3	CASSFSAGDQETQYF
TRBV6-1	CASSEFPTGSFAEAFF
TRBV15	CATSTQGGGTYEQYF
TRBV6-1	CASSEGPGTGGRNEQFF
TRBV19	CASSIDRGNTGELFF
TRBV10-3	CAIKTSGRTSTDTQYF
TRBV7-6	CASSRDRYNEQFF
TRBV19	CASSIGRVSGNQPQHF
TRBV28	CASSLGRATNEKLFF
TRBV30	CAWMGAGGPYNEQFF
TRBV7-9	CASSHSGTGVEKLFF
TRBV19	CASSKDHNYGYTF
TRBV7-3	CASSGTGGTEAFF
TRBV29-1	CSVDSGRAYNEQFF
TRBV27	CASRGTWDSRNRAFF
TRBV15	CATSIGNYGYTF
TRBV12-5	CASASSTDTQYF
TRBV5-1	CATSPVAGAGETQYF
TRBV11-2	CASSLAGREGFDEQYF
TRBV6-5	CASSYYGGETEAFF
TRBV18	CASSPWGRDTYEQYF
TRBV5-1	CASSQRGLGANEQFF
TRBV5-1	CASSVGLPGTSAQHF
TRBV5-1	CASSLGGMNSPLHF
TRBV29-1	CSAQLDQIYGYTF